The rows below give T cell receptor beta chains drawn from one sample of a study of PD-1 blockade in classical Hodgkin lymphoma. The assay was immunoSEQ multiplex PCR, and TCRdb's table has in-frame clones only and misses some. The data hold tens of thousands of clones, with 93% observed a single time. Sample: peripheral blood mononuclear cells (PBMCs), taken at baseline. Source of these receptors: a human donor with classical Hodgkin lymphoma. Each CDR3 is given with its conserved first and last residue.

J: TRBJ2-1
V: TRBV19
CDR3: CASSIWGDRVGNEQFF

J: TRBJ1-2
V: TRBV21-1
CDR3: CASSSSTPELRYTF

J: TRBJ1-2
V: TRBV7-3
CDR3: CASSLGVWTGDGYTF

J: TRBJ2-7
V: TRBV7-8
CDR3: CASSSAPRGSSYEQYF

J: TRBJ1-2
V: TRBV27
CDR3: CASSLDNGGGDGYTF

J: TRBJ1-5
V: TRBV4-1
CDR3: CASSQPAGDRDQPQHF

J: TRBJ1-1
V: TRBV20-1
CDR3: CSARPGSPFF

J: TRBJ2-3
V: TRBV28
CDR3: CASSFGGAQYF

J: TRBJ1-1
V: TRBV6-5
CDR3: CASSFRGQHTEAFF

J: TRBJ1-4
V: TRBV5-1
CDR3: CASTAGGANGEKLFF

J: TRBJ1-2
V: TRBV6-5
CDR3: CASSQPAVANYGYTF

J: TRBJ1-6
V: TRBV14
CDR3: CASSPRTGGNSPLHF

J: TRBJ1-2
V: TRBV14
CDR3: CASSLRRTNYGYTF

J: TRBJ2-7
V: TRBV18
CDR3: CASSPGTGTYEQYF

J: TRBJ1-2
V: TRBV6-5
CDR3: CASSSEGLGGYTF

J: TRBJ2-2
V: TRBV7-9
CDR3: CASSLGLAGTGELFF

J: TRBJ1-1
V: TRBV7-6
CDR3: CASSSSGEGLAFF

J: TRBJ1-1
V: TRBV9
CDR3: CASNDGLRGRTEAFF

J: TRBJ2-1
V: TRBV18
CDR3: CASSRPGGLYNEQFF